This T cell receptor beta chain is drawn from a study of shared clonotypes between healthy human individuals. Whole-study context: Plates per donor: three CD4 naive, three CD4 memory, two CD8 naive, one CD8 memory. Points from the study as a whole: Between a handful of donors, naive CD4 clonotypes were shared at a level of about 5.3%.

Authors' processing steps: Sequence data from immunoSEQ were junction-only and lacked quality scores; consequently, filtering differed. Using immunoSEQ multiplex PCR, the repertoire was profiled, and TCRdb retains in-frame clones only, with some absent. V and J calls and clone size are those listed in that table; D and trimming were worked out from the DNA. The sample has over a million clones, 95% to 97% seen once. In its sample, this clone was seen once. As yet, its antigen is unknown. The CDR3 runs to 17 residues. CDR1 and CDR2 from the germline V gene are LNHNV and YYDKDF (reference sequence). V lost 0 bases, J lost 5 bases, and 16 bases lay in between.

The chain combines TRBV15 with TRBJ2-2; D possibly corresponds to TRBD2 (5 bases). This receptor was taken from a man younger than 40 in good health. The sequenced material came from naive CD4+ T cells sorted from blood. The subset here: CD45RA+ positively selected. Written as DNA, the CDR3 is TGTGCCACCAGCAGAGATTGGGATGGACTCCAGACCGGGGAGCTGTTTTTT. Encoded protein: CATSRDWDGLQTGELFF.